This is a list of T cell receptor beta chains from one sample in a study of shared clonotypes between healthy human individuals. Assay used: immunoSEQ multiplex PCR; TCRdb lists only in-frame clones, some missing. The sample yields 2 million to 2.5 million clones, 85% to 95% seen once. The sequencing input was naive CD4+ T cells sorted from blood. These receptors all come from a young man in good health. Both conserved end residues are part of each CDR3. D genes are given only for firm matches. Only part of the rows carry a size: once, few, many, or a class if the clone is expanded.

TRBV2,TRBJ2-1,NA,TRBD1,TGTGCCAGCAAACGGACAGGGTTCGATGAGCAGTTCTTC,CASKRTGFDEQFF
TRBV7-2,TRBJ2-7,NA,NA,TGTGCCAGCAGCTTAGCGCCGGACCCCGTCAGGAGGTACGAGCAGTACTTC,CASSLAPDPVRRYEQYF
TRBV4-1,TRBJ1-4,NA,TRBD1,TGCGCCAGCAGCCCGGGACAGGGTAATGAAAAACTGTTTTTT,CASSPGQGNEKLFF
TRBV6-5,TRBJ1-2,NA,TRBD1,TGTGCCAGCAGGGGGACAGACCTCCGCGGCTACACCTTC,CASRGTDLRGYTF
TRBV7-2,TRBJ1-1,NA,NA,TGTGCCAGCAGCTTAGCCAGGGGTGGGGGCACTGAAGCTTTCTTT,CASSLARGGGTEAFF
TRBV5-1,TRBJ2-3,NA,NA,TGCGCCAGCAGCACGGCAGGCACAGATACGCAGTATTTT,CASSTAGTDTQYF
TRBV7-9,TRBJ2-4,NA,NA,TGTGCCAGCAGCTATGACGGATTGGGAAACATTCAGTACTTC,CASSYDGLGNIQYF
TRBV7-9,TRBJ1-4,NA,TRBD1,TGTGCCAGCAGCTCCGGCCAGGGGGTTTCTAATGAAAAACTGTTTTTT,CASSSGQGVSNEKLFF
TRBV14,TRBJ1-4,NA,NA,TGTGCCAGCAGCGCCCTCCCCGGGACATCATTTACGAATGAAAAACTGTTTTTT,CASSALPGTSFTNEKLFF
TRBV18,TRBJ1-1,NA,NA,TGTGCCAGCTCACCATCGCAGGGAAGGATGACTGAAGCTTTCTTT,CASSPSQGRMTEAFF
TRBV4-2,TRBJ2-7,NA,TRBD1,TGTGCCAGCAGCCCCCGGGACAGGGGCTCCTACGAGCAGTACTTC,CASSPRDRGSYEQYF
TRBV30,TRBJ1-5,once,NA,TGTGCCTGGAGTAGTGGTAGTCAGCCCCAGCATTTT,CAWSSGSQPQHF
TRBV30,TRBJ1-5,NA,NA,TGTGCCTGGAGTCCAGGGGCCGATCAGCCCCAGCATTTT,CAWSPGADQPQHF
TRBV19,TRBJ1-5,NA,NA,TGTGCCAGTAGTATCGGCGGCAGTTCCTTTAGCAATCAGCCCCAGCATTTT,CASSIGGSSFSNQPQHF
TRBV9,TRBJ1-6,NA,NA,TGTGCCAGCAGCGTCCACTCAACTCTCAATTCACCCCTCCACTTT,CASSVHSTLNSPLHF
TRBV27,TRBJ2-1,NA,TRBD2,TGTGCCAGCAGTTTGGCGGGACTAGCGTACAATGAGCAGTTCTTC,CASSLAGLAYNEQFF
TRBV7-8,TRBJ2-7,NA,NA,TGTGCCAGCAGCCTTCCCCCCTCCTACGAGCAGTACTTC,CASSLPPSYEQYF
TRBV7-2,TRBJ1-6,NA,TRBD1,TGTGCCAGCAGCTTGGTCGGGACAGGGGCAAGATCACCCCTCCACTTT,CASSLVGTGARSPLHF
TRBV12-5,TRBJ2-7,NA,NA,TGTGCCAGCCGGCTCGAACAGGGCAAGCAGTACTTC,CASRLEQGKQYF
TRBV10-3,TRBJ2-7,once,TRBD2,TGTGCCAGCAGTGAAGTGTTGGCGGGAGGGTCCTACGAGCAGTACTTC,CASSEVLAGGSYEQYF
TRBV28,TRBJ1-4,NA,TRBD1,TGTGCCAGCAGGGGGACAGGCTGGGTTAGTGAAAAACTGTTTTTT,CASRGTGWVSEKLFF
TRBV5-4,TRBJ2-7,NA,TRBD1,TGTGCCAGCAGCACCTCCACAGGGGACAACGAGCAGTACTTC,CASSTSTGDNEQYF
TRBV5-1,TRBJ2-3,NA,NA,TGCGCCAGCAGCTTAGAACAGGGCGGCGGGTTTACTAGCACAGATACGCAGTATTTT,CASSLEQGGGFTSTDTQYF
TRBV7-2,TRBJ1-1,NA,NA,TGTGCCAGCAGCTCGAGAGGGCTCACCATGAACACTGAAGCTTTCTTT,CASSSRGLTMNTEAFF
TRBV9,TRBJ2-3,NA,TRBD2,TGTGCCAGCAGCACCTCGACTAGCGGGAGGGCAGATACGCAGTATTTT,CASSTSTSGRADTQYF
TRBV18,TRBJ1-5,once,TRBD1,TGTGCCAGCTCACCCTCGGGACAGGGGCCTCAGCCCCAGCATTTT,CASSPSGQGPQPQHF
TRBV9,TRBJ1-2,NA,TRBD1,TGTGCCAGCAGCCAACAGGGGGGGACTTTTGGCTACACCTTC,CASSQQGGTFGYTF
TRBV5-4,TRBJ2-4,NA,TRBD1,TGTGCCAGCAGCTTGGGAGGACAGGGCTCCCTAGCCAAAAACATTCAGTACTTC,CASSLGGQGSLAKNIQYF
TRBV4-1,TRBJ1-1,NA,NA,TGCGCCAGCAGCCAAGAAATCACGGGAGGGACTGAAGCTTTCTTT,CASSQEITGGTEAFF
TRBV30,TRBJ1-3,NA,TRBD1,TGTGCCTGGAGTTTTGGGACAGGGGGCGCAGGCTCTGGAAACACCATATATTTT,CAWSFGTGGAGSGNTIYF
TRBV28,TRBJ1-6,NA,NA,TGTGCCAGCAGTTTAAATACCAGGGGATCTAATTCACCCCTCCACTTT,CASSLNTRGSNSPLHF
TRBV5-1,TRBJ1-4,once,NA,TGCGCCAGCAGACGGTCAGGGAAGGGTGAAAAACTGTTTTTT,CASRRSGKGEKLFF
TRBV7-9,TRBJ2-5,NA,NA,TGTGCCAGCAGCTTAGAAAGGGGCTCCGGGTCCCAGTACTTC,CASSLERGSGSQYF
TRBV5-8,TRBJ2-7,NA,TRBD1,TGTGCCAGCAGCCCGCGGGACAGGAGCTCCTACGAGCAGTACTTC,CASSPRDRSSYEQYF
TRBV7-9,TRBJ2-3,NA,NA,TGTGCCAGCAGCTTAATAGGGGTTAGCACAGATACGCAGTATTTT,CASSLIGVSTDTQYF
TRBV4-1,TRBJ2-1,NA,NA,TGCGCCAGCAGCCAAGACCCTAGCCGTTACTACAATGAGCAGTTCTTC,CASSQDPSRYYNEQFF
TRBV25-1,TRBJ2-1,NA,TRBD2,TGTGCCAGCAGTGGGCCGGGACTAGCGGGAGCCTATGAGCAGTTCTTC,CASSGPGLAGAYEQFF
TRBV7-2,TRBJ2-7,NA,NA,TGTGCCAGCAGCTTAGGACAGGCAGGCGAGCAGTACTTC,CASSLGQAGEQYF
TRBV10-3,TRBJ2-7,NA,TRBD1,TGTGCCATCAGTGTAGGGACAGGCTCCTACGAGCAGTACTTC,CAISVGTGSYEQYF
TRBV7-2,TRBJ1-6,NA,NA,TGTGCCAGCAGCCCCTATAGGGCAGGAGGGGATTCACCCCTCCACTTT,CASSPYRAGGDSPLHF
TRBV10-3,TRBJ2-5,once,TRBD1,TGTGCCATCGGGCCCCGGGAAGGGGGCGGCCAAGAGACCCAGTACTTC,CAIGPREGGGQETQYF
TRBV11-2,TRBJ2-1,NA,NA,TGTGCCAGCAGCTTAGCCTATTCCAGCTCCTACAATGAGCAGTTCTTC,CASSLAYSSSYNEQFF
TRBV5-1,TRBJ2-7,NA,TRBD2,TGCGCCAGCAGAAAGGCTAGCGGGGGGACCTACGAGCAGTACTTC,CASRKASGGTYEQYF
TRBV7-6,TRBJ2-5,NA,TRBD1,TGTGCCAGCAGCTTATGGGGACAGGGCGGCCAAGAGACCCAGTACTTC,CASSLWGQGGQETQYF
TRBV10-3,TRBJ1-2,NA,NA,TGTGCCATCAGTGTACGGGGGGATGGCTACACCTTC,CAISVRGDGYTF
TRBV7-2,TRBJ2-2,NA,NA,TGTGCCAGCAGCTTAGTGGCCAGAACGGAGACCGGGGAGCTGTTTTTT,CASSLVARTETGELFF
TRBV7-7,TRBJ2-1,once,NA,TGTGCTAGCAGCTTAGGTAGCTCCTCCTACAATGAGCAGTTCTTC,CASSLGSSSYNEQFF
TRBV7-2,TRBJ2-7,NA,TRBD2,TGTGCCAGCAGCTTCGCCGGGGGGGTGTACGAGCAGTACTTC,CASSFAGGVYEQYF
TRBV28,TRBJ2-3,NA,NA,TGTGCCGTCCTGGCTGGTACTAGCACAGATACGCAGTATTTT,CAVLAGTSTDTQYF
TRBV5-1,TRBJ2-7,once,TRBD1,TGCGCCAGCAGCCCCCGTACAGGGGCCTACGAGCAGTACTTC,CASSPRTGAYEQYF
TRBV12-5,TRBJ2-5,NA,NA,TGTGCTAGTGGTTTTGGCGGGACCCAGTACTTC,CASGFGGTQYF
TRBV25-1,TRBJ2-3,NA,TRBD2,TGTGCCAGCAGCAGGACTAGCGATAGCACAGATACGCAGTATTTT,CASSRTSDSTDTQYF
TRBV25-1,TRBJ2-7,NA,TRBD2,TGTGCCAGCAGTGAGCTCGGGACTACCCACTACGAGCAGTACTTC,CASSELGTTHYEQYF
TRBV5-4,TRBJ1-4,once,NA,TGTGCCAGCAGCTTGGCAGAAAATGAAAAACTGTTTTTT,CASSLAENEKLFF
TRBV9,TRBJ1-1,NA,NA,TGTGCCAGCAGCGCGGGGCCCTTGAACACTGAAGCTTTCTTT,CASSAGPLNTEAFF
TRBV10-2,TRBJ1-2,NA,NA,TGCGCCAGCAGTCCAGTCCGCCTCCCCCTGTATGGCTACACCTTC,CASSPVRLPLYGYTF
TRBV5-1,TRBJ2-2,once,TRBD1,TGCGCCAGCAGCCCGCACAGGGGCCCGGTCACCGGGGAGCTGTTTTTT,CASSPHRGPVTGELFF
TRBV4-1,TRBJ2-3,once,TRBD2,TGCGCCAGCAGCCAACTCCCGGGGACTAGCGGGGGATCATCGGATACGCAGTATTTT,CASSQLPGTSGGSSDTQYF
TRBV9,TRBJ1-2,many,TRBD1,TGTGCCAGCAGGCAGATGACAGGGAAGTATGGCTACACCTTC,CASRQMTGKYGYTF
TRBV7-3,TRBJ1-3,once,NA,TGTGCCAGCAGCTTAAGGGGCAGCTCTGGAAACACCATATATTTT,CASSLRGSSGNTIYF